The rows below give T cell receptor beta chains drawn from one sample of a study of cytomegalovirus exposure and HLA in healthy donors. TCRdb's copy holds only in-frame clones and misses some; the assay was immunoSEQ multiplex PCR. The sample has 130,000 to 150,000 clones, 68% seen once. Sequences were obtained from PBMCs. All receptors derive from a man in his sixties in good health and CMV-seronegative. Each CDR3 is given without its conserved first and last residue. Fields, in order: J gene, V gene, CDR3 protein.

TRBJ1-5 TRBV27 ASSLGTDRLNQPQH
TRBJ2-3 TRBV18 ASSSGSSADTQY
TRBJ2-1 TRBV10-1 ASSHPRGEQF
TRBJ2-4 TRBV28 ASSSPQGMKNIQY
TRBJ1-1 TRBV4-3 ASSQAPGVRTEAF
TRBJ2-2 TRBV7-8 ASSLKRTGELF
TRBJ2-5 TRBV7-9 ASSTGTGEETQY
TRBJ1-5 TRBV18 ASSLDSLSNQPQH
TRBJ1-5 TRBV9 ASSVAGEGGTQH
TRBJ2-2 TRBV2 ASSEWGLDNTGELF
TRBJ2-3 TRBV9 ASATAGRSDTQY
TRBJ1-2 TRBV5-1 ASSLAGADDYGYT
TRBJ2-7 TRBV5-5 ASSLDPSSYEQY
. TRBV29-1 SVEGGQGDEQY
TRBJ1-1 TRBV30 AWKEGWTEAF
TRBJ2-7 TRBV10-3 ASTGTGLSYEQY
TRBJ2-7 TRBV4-3 ASSHDRGGIPYEQY
TRBJ1-5 TRBV7-9 ASSLVNSTYSNQPQH
TRBJ1-6 TRBV30 AWIDRGSNSPLH
TRBJ1-2 TRBV10-3 AINFGGGNYGYT
TRBJ1-1 TRBV19 ASTQGQINTEAF
TRBJ1-1 TRBV30 AWGRTRAAF
TRBJ1-5 TRBV28 ASSTQGNWPQH
TRBJ2-1 TRBV9 ASSVELEYNEQF
TRBJ2-4 TRBV10-3 AISESGQYGNIQY
TRBJ1-1 TRBV6-6 ASTPRTEAF
TRBJ2-2 TRBV5-4 ASSPGGANTGELF
TRBJ1-1 TRBV5-1 ASSLAEGGGTEAF